This is a list of T cell receptor beta chains from one sample in a study of persistence of HIV-infected CD4 T cells. Only in-frame clones appear in the TCRdb table, and some are missing; sequencing was by immunoSEQ multiplex PCR. The sample carries over 60,000 clones, approximately 75% recorded once. Their antigens remain unidentified. This specimen consisted of CD4+ T cells sorted from PBMCs after roughly 20-hour stimulation, obtained from a patient who received antiretroviral therapy. The receptors originated from an adult man with HIV who was CMV-seropositive. CDR3s include the opening cysteine and the closing phenylalanine or tryptophan. A D gene is named only where the DNA matches it firmly.

TRBD1	TRBV19	CATSPRQGSLNTIYF
.	TRBV19	CASSQQGWNEQFF
.	TRBV29-1	CSVNRWDGYTF
TRBD1	TRBV7-8	CASMFGTGRSGANVLTF
TRBD1	TRBV4-1	CASSQVGLTGTSGNTIYF
TRBD1	TRBV15	CATSRDRGAEKLFF
TRBD1	TRBV7-9	CASSLTGGTDTQYF
.	TRBV9	CASSALPESYGKNIQYF
TRBD2	TRBV7-8	CASSLATGLVADTQYF
.	TRBV28	CASTSVRSIYGYTF
.	TRBV6-6	CASKDSRRSPYEQYF
.	TRBV12-3/TRBV12-4	CASRQGWNGELFF
.	TRBV24-1	CATSDPGPQGLHEQFF
.	TRBV2	CASSSEKGNYGYTF
.	TRBV6-5	CASMRGEIGEKLFF
TRBD1	TRBV19	CASSISGTGLTDTQYF
.	TRBV5-5	CASSLGWAEHYGYTF
TRBD1	TRBV7-9	CASLQGAYTGELFF
.	TRBV29-1	CSVTRTDPGTEAFF
.	TRBV24-1	CATSDRGGYGYTF
.	TRBV29-1	CSVSTWTTSEAFF
TRBD1	TRBV9	CASSSGTAHPAFF
.	TRBV5-1	CASRRQGGGETQYF
.	TRBV6-5	CASAAGTGNTIYF
.	TRBV6-6	CASSPANRPTGTEAFF
.	TRBV11-1	CASRSGSHEQYF
.	TRBV5-1	CASSTGDFNQPQHF
.	TRBV29-1	CSARKVGGDTQYF
.	TRBV6-5	CAMAGSSYNEQFF
TRBD1	TRBV3-1/TRBV3-2	CASSPSTNPGGGYTF
.	TRBV4-2	CASSQEKVGNQPQHF
TRBD1	TRBV3-1/TRBV3-2	CASSNRGRTYEQYF
.	TRBV11-2	CASSSHGTSGPPQHF
TRBD2	TRBV2	CASSFSGGRELFF
.	TRBV5-1	CASSLVQGPAEVQYF
TRBD1	TRBV19	CASSTTYGQGGVQYF
TRBD2	TRBV28	CASRMGGSSSYNEQFF
.	TRBV3-1/TRBV3-2	CASSQTRREQYF
.	TRBV19	CASSIRVGRNQPQHF
.	TRBV4-1	CASSQGEGSNTEAFF
.	TRBV3-1/TRBV3-2	CASLHRGGNEQFF
.	TRBV30	CACLGGRNTEAFF
.	TRBV19	CASLSRAGDRGTEAFF
.	TRBV18	CASRAGGPNTGELFF
TRBD1	TRBV6-5	CATFSRDRGYEQYF
TRBD1	TRBV5-1	CASSPQGADTGELFF
TRBD1	TRBV2	CASSRLQGAGELFF
.	TRBV6-5	CASSYSFLGSSYEQYF
.	TRBV5-4	CASSLGLHNEKLFF
.	TRBV27	CASSFVGPTDTQYF
.	TRBV10-1	CASSVDGNEKLFF
TRBD2	TRBV4-1	CASSQDRGGPRTDTQYF
TRBD1	TRBV10-1	CASSQLPGTGTGELFF
.	TRBV2	CASSEGGAGTSYEQYF
TRBD2	TRBV6-5	CASSYSGGGYEQYF
TRBD1	TRBV6-5	CASSSGTGYTGELFF
.	TRBV28	CASRPDGNYGYTF